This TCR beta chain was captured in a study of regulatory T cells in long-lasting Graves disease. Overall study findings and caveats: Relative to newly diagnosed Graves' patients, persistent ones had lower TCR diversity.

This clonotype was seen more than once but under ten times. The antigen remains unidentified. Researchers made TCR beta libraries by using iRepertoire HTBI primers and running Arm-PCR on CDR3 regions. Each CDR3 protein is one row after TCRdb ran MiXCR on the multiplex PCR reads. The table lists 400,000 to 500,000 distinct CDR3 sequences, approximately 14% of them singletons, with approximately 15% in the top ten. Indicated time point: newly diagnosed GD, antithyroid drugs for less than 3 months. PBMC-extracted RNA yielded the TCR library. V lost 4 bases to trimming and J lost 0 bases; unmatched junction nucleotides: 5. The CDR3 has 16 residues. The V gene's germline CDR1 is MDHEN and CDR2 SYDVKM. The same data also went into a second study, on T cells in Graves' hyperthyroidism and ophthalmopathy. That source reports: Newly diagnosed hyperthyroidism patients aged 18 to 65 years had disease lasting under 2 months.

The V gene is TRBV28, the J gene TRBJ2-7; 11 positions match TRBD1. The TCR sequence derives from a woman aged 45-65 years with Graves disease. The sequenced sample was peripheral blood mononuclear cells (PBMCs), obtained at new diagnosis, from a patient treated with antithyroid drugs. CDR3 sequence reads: CASSSGTGGSSYEQYF. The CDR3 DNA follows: TGTGCCAGCAGTTCTGGGACAGGGGGTTCCTCCTACGAGCAGTACTTC.